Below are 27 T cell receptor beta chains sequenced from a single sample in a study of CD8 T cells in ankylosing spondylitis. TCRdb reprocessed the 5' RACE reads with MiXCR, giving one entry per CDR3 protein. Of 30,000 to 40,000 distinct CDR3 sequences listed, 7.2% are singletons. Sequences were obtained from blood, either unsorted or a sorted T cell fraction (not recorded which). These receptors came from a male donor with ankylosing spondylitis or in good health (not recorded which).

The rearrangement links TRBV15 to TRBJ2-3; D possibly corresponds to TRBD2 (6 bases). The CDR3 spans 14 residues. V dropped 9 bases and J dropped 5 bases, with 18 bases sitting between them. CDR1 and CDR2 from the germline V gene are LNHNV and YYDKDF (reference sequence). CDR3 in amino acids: CATSGRREEDTQYF. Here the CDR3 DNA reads TGTGCCACATCAGGCAGGAGGGAGGAAGATACGCAGTATTTT.

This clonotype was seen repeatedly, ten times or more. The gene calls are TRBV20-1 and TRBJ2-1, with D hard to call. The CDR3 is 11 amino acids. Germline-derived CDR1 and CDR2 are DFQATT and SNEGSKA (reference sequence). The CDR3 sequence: CTIYQDGEQFF. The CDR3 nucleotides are TGCACTATTTATCAGGACGGAGAGCAGTTCTTC.

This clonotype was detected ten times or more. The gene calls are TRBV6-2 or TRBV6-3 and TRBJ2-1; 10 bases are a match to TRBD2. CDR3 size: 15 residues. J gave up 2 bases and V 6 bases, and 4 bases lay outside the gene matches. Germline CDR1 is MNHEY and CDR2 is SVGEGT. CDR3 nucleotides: TGTGCCAGCAGCCCAGGACTAGCGGCCTACAATGAGCAGTTCTTC. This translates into CASSPGLAAYNEQFF.

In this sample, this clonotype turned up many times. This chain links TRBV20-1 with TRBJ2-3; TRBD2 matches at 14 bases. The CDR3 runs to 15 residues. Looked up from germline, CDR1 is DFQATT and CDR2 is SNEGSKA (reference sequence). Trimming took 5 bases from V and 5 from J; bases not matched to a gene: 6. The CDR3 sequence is CSAQTSGRVGDTQYF. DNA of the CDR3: TGCAGTGCTCAGACTAGCGGGAGGGTCGGAGATACGCAGTATTTT.

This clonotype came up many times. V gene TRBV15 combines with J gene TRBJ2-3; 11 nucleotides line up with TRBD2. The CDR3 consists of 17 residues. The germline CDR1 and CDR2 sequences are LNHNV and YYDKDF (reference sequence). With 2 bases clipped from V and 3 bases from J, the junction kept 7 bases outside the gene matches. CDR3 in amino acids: CATSRSTSGRMTDTQYF. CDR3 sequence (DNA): TGTGCCACCAGCAGATCTACTAGCGGGAGAATGACAGATACGCAGTATTTT.

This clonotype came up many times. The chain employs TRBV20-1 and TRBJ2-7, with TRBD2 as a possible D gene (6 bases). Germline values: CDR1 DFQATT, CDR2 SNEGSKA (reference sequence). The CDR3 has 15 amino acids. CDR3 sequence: CSLENGGVDRGEQYF. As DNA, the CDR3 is TGCAGCCTAGAGAACGGGGGTGTTGACCGTGGGGAGCAGTACTTC.

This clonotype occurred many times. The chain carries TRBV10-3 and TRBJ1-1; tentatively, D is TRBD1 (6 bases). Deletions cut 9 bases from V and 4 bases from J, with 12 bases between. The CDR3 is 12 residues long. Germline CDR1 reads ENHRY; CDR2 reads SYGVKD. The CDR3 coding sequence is TGTGCCATGGGGGCGGGTACCACTGAAGCTTTCTTT. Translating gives CAMGAGTTEAFF.

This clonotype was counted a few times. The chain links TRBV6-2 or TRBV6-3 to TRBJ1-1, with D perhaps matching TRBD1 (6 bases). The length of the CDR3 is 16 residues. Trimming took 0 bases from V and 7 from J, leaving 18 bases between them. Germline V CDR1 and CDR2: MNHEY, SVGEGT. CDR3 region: CASSYSMDRQIDEAFF. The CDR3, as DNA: TGTGCCAGCAGTTACTCGATGGACAGACAAATTGATGAAGCTTTCTTT.

CDR3 DNA sequence: TGTGCCAGCAGCCTCGGGCCCCTTTGGTACCAAGAGACCCAGTACTTC. Amino acid sequence: CASSLGPLWYQETQYF. The V gene is TRBV4-2, the J gene TRBJ2-5; D unclear. V was clipped by 4 bases and J by 0 bases, with 15 bases between them. Per germline, CDR1 LGHNA and CDR2 YNFKEQ. This CDR3 is 16 amino acids long.

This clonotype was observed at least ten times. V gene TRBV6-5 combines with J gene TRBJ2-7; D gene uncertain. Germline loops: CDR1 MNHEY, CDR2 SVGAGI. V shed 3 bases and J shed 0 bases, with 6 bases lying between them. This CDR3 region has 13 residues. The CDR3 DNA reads TGTGCCAGCAGTTATGGTCCCTCCTACGAGCAGTACTTC. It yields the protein CASSYGPSYEQYF.

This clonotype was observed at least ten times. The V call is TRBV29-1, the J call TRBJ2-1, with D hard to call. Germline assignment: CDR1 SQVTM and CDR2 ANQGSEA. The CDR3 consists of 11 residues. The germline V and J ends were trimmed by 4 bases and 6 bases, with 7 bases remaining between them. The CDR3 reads CSVGRTNEQFF. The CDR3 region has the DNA TGCAGCGTTGGACGGACCAATGAGCAGTTCTTC.

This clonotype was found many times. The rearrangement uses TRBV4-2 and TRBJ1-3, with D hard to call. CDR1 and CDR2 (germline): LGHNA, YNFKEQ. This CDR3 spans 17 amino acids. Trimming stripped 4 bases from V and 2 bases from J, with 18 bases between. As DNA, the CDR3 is TGTGCCAGCAGCCCCCAAGAGCCACTCGGGGCTGGAAACACCATATATTTT. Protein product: CASSPQEPLGAGNTIYF.

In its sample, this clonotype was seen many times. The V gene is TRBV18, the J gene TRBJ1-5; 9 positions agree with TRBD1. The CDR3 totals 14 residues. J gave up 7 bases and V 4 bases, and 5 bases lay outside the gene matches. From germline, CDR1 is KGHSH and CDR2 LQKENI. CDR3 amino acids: CASSRTGDRQPQHF. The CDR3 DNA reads TGTGCCAGCTCACGGACAGGGGACCGACAGCCCCAGCATTTT.

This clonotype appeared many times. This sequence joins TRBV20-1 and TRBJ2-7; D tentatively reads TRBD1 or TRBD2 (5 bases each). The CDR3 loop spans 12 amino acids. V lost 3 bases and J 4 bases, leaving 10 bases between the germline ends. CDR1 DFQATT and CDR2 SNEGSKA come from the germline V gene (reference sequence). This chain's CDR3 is CSASLGEYEQYF. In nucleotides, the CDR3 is TGCAGTGCTAGTTTAGGGGAGTACGAGCAGTACTTC.

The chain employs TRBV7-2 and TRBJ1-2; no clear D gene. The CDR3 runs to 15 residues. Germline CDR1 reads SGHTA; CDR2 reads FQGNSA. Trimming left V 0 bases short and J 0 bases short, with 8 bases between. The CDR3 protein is CASSLAAATNYGYTF. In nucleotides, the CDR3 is TGTGCCAGCAGCTTAGCCGCAGCAACTAACTATGGCTACACCTTC.

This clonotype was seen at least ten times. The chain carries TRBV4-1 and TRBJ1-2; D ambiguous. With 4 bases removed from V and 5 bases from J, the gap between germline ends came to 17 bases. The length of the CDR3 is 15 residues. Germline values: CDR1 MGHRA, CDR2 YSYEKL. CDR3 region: CASSLADGPWYGYTF. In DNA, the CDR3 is TGCGCCAGCAGCCTCGCCGACGGCCCGTGGTATGGCTACACCTTC.

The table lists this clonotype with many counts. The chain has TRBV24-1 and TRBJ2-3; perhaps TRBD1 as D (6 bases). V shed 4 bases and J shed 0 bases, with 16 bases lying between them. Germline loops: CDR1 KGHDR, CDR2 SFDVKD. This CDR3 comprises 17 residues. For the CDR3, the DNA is TGTGCCACCAGTGACCCCTCGACAGGTTCTAGCACAGATACGCAGTATTTT. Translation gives CATSDPSTGSSTDTQYF.

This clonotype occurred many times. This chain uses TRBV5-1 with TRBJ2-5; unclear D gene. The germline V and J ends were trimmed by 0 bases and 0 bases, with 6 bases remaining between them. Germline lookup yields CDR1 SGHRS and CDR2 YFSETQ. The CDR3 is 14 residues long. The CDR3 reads CASSLGQDQETQYF. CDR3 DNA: TGCGCCAGCAGCTTGGGGCAGGACCAAGAGACCCAGTACTTC. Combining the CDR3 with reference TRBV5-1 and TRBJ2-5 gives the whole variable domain KAGVTQTPRYLIKTRGQQVTLSCSPISGHRSVSWYQQTPGQGLQFLFEYFSETQRNKGNFPGRFSGRQFSNSRSEMNVSTLELGDSALYLCASSLGQDQETQYFGPGTRLLVL.

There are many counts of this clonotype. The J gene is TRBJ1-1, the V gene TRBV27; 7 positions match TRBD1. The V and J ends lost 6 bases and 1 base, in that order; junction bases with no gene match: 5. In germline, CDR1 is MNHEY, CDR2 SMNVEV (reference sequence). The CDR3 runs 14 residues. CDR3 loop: CASSHRGENTEAFF. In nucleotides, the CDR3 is TGTGCCAGCAGCCACAGGGGCGAGAACACTGAAGCTTTCTTT.

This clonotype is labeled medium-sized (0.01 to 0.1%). The CDR3 loop is CASSWGSGKEQYF. The CDR3 DNA follows: TGTGCCAGCAGTTGGGGGTCAGGTAAAGAGCAGTACTTC. This chain links TRBV28 with TRBJ2-7; D is possibly TRBD1 or TRBD2 (5 bases each). CDR1 MDHEN and CDR2 SYDVKM come from the germline V gene. Trimming cost V 4 bases and J 7 bases, with 14 bases left between them. The CDR3 contains 13 residues.

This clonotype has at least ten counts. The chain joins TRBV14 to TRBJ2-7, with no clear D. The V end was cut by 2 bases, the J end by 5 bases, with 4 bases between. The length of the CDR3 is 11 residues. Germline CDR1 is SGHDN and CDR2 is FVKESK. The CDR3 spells CASSQLDEQYF. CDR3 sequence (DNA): TGTGCCAGCAGCCAACTAGACGAGCAGTACTTC.

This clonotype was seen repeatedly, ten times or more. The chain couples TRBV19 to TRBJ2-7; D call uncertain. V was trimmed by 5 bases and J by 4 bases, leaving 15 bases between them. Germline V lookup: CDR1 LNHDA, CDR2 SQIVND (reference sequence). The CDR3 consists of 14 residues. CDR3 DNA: TGTGCCAGTAGTCCGTCCGGGCCCAGATACGAGCAGTACTTC. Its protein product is CASSPSGPRYEQYF.

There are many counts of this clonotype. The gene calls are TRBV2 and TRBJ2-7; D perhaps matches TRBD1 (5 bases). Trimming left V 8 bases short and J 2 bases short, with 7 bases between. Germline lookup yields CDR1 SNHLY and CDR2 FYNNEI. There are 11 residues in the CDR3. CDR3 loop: CASRTTYEQYF. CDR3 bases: TGTGCCAGCCGGACAACCTACGAGCAGTACTTC.

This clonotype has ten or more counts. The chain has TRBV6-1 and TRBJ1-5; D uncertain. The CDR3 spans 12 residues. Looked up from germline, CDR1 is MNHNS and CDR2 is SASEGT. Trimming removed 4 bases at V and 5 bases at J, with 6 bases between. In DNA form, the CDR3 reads TGTGCCAGCAGTGGAGGTGATCAGCCCCAGCATTTT. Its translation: CASSGGDQPQHF.

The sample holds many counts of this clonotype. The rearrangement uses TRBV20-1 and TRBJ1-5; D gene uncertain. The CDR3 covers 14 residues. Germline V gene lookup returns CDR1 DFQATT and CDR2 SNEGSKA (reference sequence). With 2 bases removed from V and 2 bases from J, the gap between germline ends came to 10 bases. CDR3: CSARLHGGNQPQHF. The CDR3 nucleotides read TGCAGTGCTAGACTACACGGGGGCAATCAGCCCCAGCATTTT.

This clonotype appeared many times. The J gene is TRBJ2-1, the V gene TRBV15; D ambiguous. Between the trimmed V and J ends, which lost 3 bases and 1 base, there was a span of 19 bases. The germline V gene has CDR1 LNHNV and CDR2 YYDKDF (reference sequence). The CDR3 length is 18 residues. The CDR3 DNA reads TGTGCCACCAGCAGCACCACCGGGCCCCCGTGGTCCTACAATGAGCAGTTCTTC. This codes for CATSSTTGPPWSYNEQFF.

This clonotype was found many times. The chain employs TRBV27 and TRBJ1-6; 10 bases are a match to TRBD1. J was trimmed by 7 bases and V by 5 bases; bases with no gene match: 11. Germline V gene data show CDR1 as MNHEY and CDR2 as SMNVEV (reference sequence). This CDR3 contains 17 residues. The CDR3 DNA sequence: TGTGCCAGCAGTACCCGAGACAGGGGGCGTCGGAATTCACCCCTCCACTTT. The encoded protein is CASSTRDRGRRNSPLHF.